This paragraph reports one TCR beta chain. Its antigen remains unidentified. The data were obtained in a study of neoadjuvant nivolumab and ipilimumab in lung cancer. Study results and caveats: Blood richness before therapy tracked richness in tumors resected after neoadjuvant therapy. TCR clonality did not significantly correlate with pathologic tumor regression.

This table comes from immunoSEQ multiplex PCR, and its TCRdb copy is limited to in-frame clones, with some not included. The sample has over 6,500 clones, 75% to 90% seen once. Trimming stripped 7 bases from V and 0 bases from J, with 5 bases between. Germline V gene data show CDR1 as DFQATT and CDR2 as SNEGSKA (reference sequence). CDR3 size: 11 residues. The chain recombines TRBV20-1 with TRBJ2-3, with D hard to call. This sample comprised tumor tissue, obtained after neoadjuvant nivolumab, alone or with ipilimumab, at or shortly before surgery. This receptor was identified in an adult with non-small cell lung cancer. Some clones in this sample may be carry-over from other donors' samples. CDR3 protein: CSVYSTDTQYF. DNA for the CDR3: TGCAGTGTCTACAGCACAGATACGCAGTATTTT.